These T cell receptor beta chains were read from a single sample in a study of cytomegalovirus exposure and HLA in healthy donors. Clones were read by immunoSEQ multiplex PCR, and TCRdb kept only the in-frame ones, dropping some. The sample contains roughly 100,000 clones, less than 80% of which appear only once. Sequencing was carried out using PBMCs. The receptors were sampled from a man aged 35 to 55 in good health and CMV-seronegative. CDR3s include the opening cysteine and the closing phenylalanine or tryptophan. D genes are given only for firm matches. A row's size may be missing; if present it is once, few, many or a size class.

j_call cdr3_length clone_size v_call d_call cdr3_nt cdr3_aa
TRBJ1-2 14 . TRBV18 TRBD1 TGTGCCAGTTCACCCGGACAGGGCGACTATGGCTACACCTTC CASSPGQGDYGYTF
TRBJ1-2 12 . TRBV7-9 . TGTTCCAGTAAACAGGGAACCTATGGCTACACCTTC CSSKQGTYGYTF
TRBJ1-1 12 once TRBV7-9 TRBD1 TGTGCCAGCAGCTTTGGGGACAGTGAAGCTTTCTTT CASSFGDSEAFF
TRBJ1-4 12 . TRBV30 . TGTGCCTGTACCGGGATTAATGAAAAACTGTTTTTT CACTGINEKLFF
TRBJ2-1 14 . TRBV7-9 TRBD1 TGTGCCAGCAGCACAGACAGGGTATTCAGTGAGCAGTTCTTC CASSTDRVFSEQFF
TRBJ2-1 15 once TRBV2 TRBD2 TGTGCCAGCAGACAGACTAGCCGCCAATACAATGAGCAGTTCTTC CASRQTSRQYNEQFF
TRBJ2-1 11 . TRBV6-5 TRBD2 TGTGCCGCCTCTTCGGGAGGTGAGCAGTTCTTC CAASSGGEQFF
TRBJ2-7 14 . TRBV7-9 . TGTGCCAGCAGCCTACTTAGGGGGGGCTACGAGCAGTACTTC CASSLLRGGYEQYF
TRBJ2-5 14 . TRBV5-4 TRBD2 TGTGCCAGCAGCACCCCTAGCGGGGGGGAGACCCAGTACTTC CASSTPSGGETQYF
TRBJ2-5 14 . TRBV7-2 TRBD1 TGTGCCAGCTCACCCGGGACAGGGGGAGAGACCCAGTACTTC CASSPGTGGETQYF
TRBJ2-7 12 . TRBV10-3 . TGTGCCATCAGTGGGGGGACTTACGAGCAGTACTTC CAISGGTYEQYF
TRBJ1-1 16 . TRBV7-2 TRBD1 TGTGCCAGCAGCCCACGGGACAGAGGATTGAACACTGAAGCTTTCTTT CASSPRDRGLNTEAFF
TRBJ2-3 16 . TRBV6-1 . TGTGCCAGCAGTGAAGGGGCTAGCCCTAGCACAGATACGCAGTATTTT CASSEGASPSTDTQYF
TRBJ2-3 13 . TRBV7-3 . TGTGCCAGCAGCTTAACTGGGCCAGATACGCAGTATTTT CASSLTGPDTQYF
TRBJ1-4 17 . TRBV27 TRBD1 TGTGCCAGCAGGTCGGGGACAGGGCTTTCTGAAGAGAGAGGCTGGTTTTTT CASRSGTGLSEERGWFF
TRBJ2-1 13 . TRBV7-8 . TGTGCCAGCAGCCCACAGGTAAACAATGAGCAGTTCTTC CASSPQVNNEQFF
TRBJ2-3 18 . TRBV5-1 TRBD2 TGCGCCAGCAGCTTGGGTCGGTGGAGCGGGGCGAGCACAGATACGCAGTATTTT CASSLGRWSGASTDTQYF
TRBJ2-7 14 . TRBV28 . TGTGCCAGCAGCGACCTAGAGAGCTCCTACGAGCAGTACTTC CASSDLESSYEQYF
TRBJ1-2 12 . TRBV7-2 . TGTGCCAGCAGCTTAGTTGGCAGTGGCTACACCTTC CASSLVGSGYTF
TRBJ2-4 14 . TRBV19 TRBD1 TGTGCCAGTAGTACACAGGGGAGCAAAAACATTCAGTACTTC CASSTQGSKNIQYF
TRBJ2-5 15 . TRBV19 . TGTGCCAGTAGTATCTCTCCGGGTTTAAAGGAGACCCAGTACTTC CASSISPGLKETQYF
TRBJ2-2 16 . TRBV12-2 . TGTGCAAGTCGCTTAGGGAGCGGGAAAGAACCCGGGGAGCTGTTTTTT CASRLGSGKEPGELFF
TRBJ2-7 17 . TRBV27 TRBD2 TGTGCCAGCAGTTTTACCGCAACTAGCGGGAGACTGTACGAGCAGTACTTC CASSFTATSGRLYEQYF
TRBJ2-2 17 . TRBV21-1 . TGTGCCAGCAGCAAAGAGGTTGCGGGCAGCTTCACCGGGGAGCTGTTTTTT CASSKEVAGSFTGELFF
TRBJ2-1 15 . TRBV18 TRBD1 TGTGCCAGCTCACCGCGGACAGGGGGCGAGAATGAGCAGTTCTTC CASSPRTGGENEQFF
TRBJ1-4 15 once TRBV7-9 TRBD1 TGTGCCAGCAGCCCACGGACAGGGGGCTATGAAAAACTGTTTTTT CASSPRTGGYEKLFF
TRBJ2-5 18 . TRBV11-2 . TGTGCCAGCAGCTTAGAGGCAGGGTGGGAAGGACCCCAAGAGACCCAGTACTTC CASSLEAGWEGPQETQYF
TRBJ2-1 15 . TRBV7-8 TRBD1 TGTGCCAGCAGAGCGCCGGGACAGACTTACAATGAGCAGTTCTTC CASRAPGQTYNEQFF
TRBJ2-7 14 . TRBV5-1 . TGCGCCAGCAGCTTGGGAGGCGGGGACTACGAGCAGTACTTC CASSLGGGDYEQYF
TRBJ1-1 15 few TRBV7-9 TRBD1 TGTGCCAGCAGTCTAACGGGACAGCTGAACACTGAAGCTTTCTTT CASSLTGQLNTEAFF
TRBJ2-1 14 few TRBV5-1 . TGCGCCAGCACCAAGAGGAGGGATTGGGATGAGCAGTTCTTC CASTKRRDWDEQFF
TRBJ2-3 15 . TRBV5-1 TRBD2 TGCGCCAGCAGCTTAGTCCAGCGGGACACAGATACGCAGTATTTT CASSLVQRDTDTQYF
TRBJ1-1 14 . TRBV6-5 TRBD1 TGTGCCAGCAGTTTCGACAGGGGGAACACTGAAGCTTTCTTT CASSFDRGNTEAFF
TRBJ1-2 14 . TRBV4-1 . TGCGCCAGCAGCCAAGACCACTCCAAGAATGGCTACACCTTC CASSQDHSKNGYTF
TRBJ2-7 14 . TRBV15 TRBD2 TGTGCCACCAGCAGAGTTGCGGGAGTGTACGAGCAGTACTTC CATSRVAGVYEQYF
TRBJ2-7 15 . TRBV23-1 . TGCGCCAGCAGGCCGAGGGACATCTCTGCCTACGAGCAGTACTTC CASRPRDISAYEQYF
TRBJ1-3 14 once TRBV28 . TGTGCCAGCAGGGGGACATTCTCTGGAAACACCATATATTTT CASRGTFSGNTIYF
TRBJ1-3 15 . TRBV6-6 TRBD1 TGTGCCAGCAGATCCGGGACAGGGGATGGAAACACCATATATTTT CASRSGTGDGNTIYF
TRBJ2-2 15 . TRBV5-6 . TGTGCCAGCAGCCAGCAGGCTGGAATTGTAGGGGAGCTGTTTTTT CASSQQAGIVGELFF
TRBJ2-3 16 . TRBV4-3 . TGCGCCAGCAGCCCGTCCATGGGAGCGAGCACAGATACGCAGTATTTT CASSPSMGASTDTQYF
TRBJ2-5 16 . TRBV28 TRBD2 TGTGCCAGCAGTTTCGCGCGGGGGGGCCCTATGGAGACCCAGTACTTC CASSFARGGPMETQYF
TRBJ1-2 12 . TRBV6-5 . TGTGCCAGCAGTTCCACAGGGAATGGCTACACCTTC CASSSTGNGYTF